This T cell receptor beta chain originates from a study of cytomegalovirus exposure and HLA in healthy donors. Whole-study results and caveats: Per a later analysis, HLA-associated TCR beta chains showed more clonal expansion than other, equally common TCR beta chains.

The V and J ends lost 3 bases and 8 bases respectively, with 15 bases between them. The CDR3 covers 14 residues. Germline V gives CDR1 SGHRS, CDR2 YFSETQ. PCR was performed using 60 Vbeta and 13 Jbeta primers. Repertoires were generated with immunoSEQ multiplex PCR, while TCRdb's copy carries only in-frame clones and drops some. The top ten hold around 2.5% of the sample, which has about 50,000 clones, 77% seen once. With respect to this clone: Its matching antigen is unknown.

The chain joins TRBV5-1 to TRBJ2-1; D gene uncertain. Sample: PBMCs. This TCR was recovered from a middle-aged woman in good health and CMV-seropositive. DNA of the CDR3: TGCGCCAGCAGCTCCGGAACCCGCGGAGATGAGCAGTTCTTC. This sequence encodes CASSSGTRGDEQFF.